These 25 T cell receptor beta chains originate from one sample sequenced in a study of tumor and adjacent non-tumor tissue in lung cancer. The template was RNA from unsorted bulk tissue. Three rounds of nested PCR, following a modified ARM-PCR protocol, produced the TCRbeta library. MiXCR, applied by TCRdb to the multiplex PCR reads, yields one record per CDR3 protein. The sample records around 86,000 distinct CDR3 sequences, 72% being singletons. Sequenced material: lung tumor tissue. These receptors came from a woman aged 40 to 50 with non-small cell lung cancer.

This clonotype was detected many times. V usage is TRBV6-2 or TRBV6-3 and J usage is TRBJ2-1, with D hard to call. This CDR3 has 11 amino acids. V was cut by 0 bases and J by 10 bases, with 4 bases left in between. CDR1 and CDR2 (germline): MNHEY, SVGEGT. In DNA form, the CDR3 reads TGTGCCAGCAGTTACTCTCTAGAGCAGTTCTTC. This codes for CASSYSLEQFF.

This clonotype was recorded at least ten times. The V call is TRBV12-3 or TRBV12-4, the J call TRBJ2-7; D unresolved. The length of the CDR3 is 13 residues. V was cut by 2 bases and J by 4 bases, with 9 bases left in between. Here the CDR3 DNA reads TGTGCCAGCAGTTTAACTGATTCGTACGAGCAGTACTTC. It is translated as CASSLTDSYEQYF.

A word on this clonotype: At one end, the junction sequence differs from germline, possibly due to a read error. This chain links TRBV6-1 with TRBJ2-5; 14 bases are shared with TRBD2. The germline V gene has CDR1 MNHNS and CDR2 SASEGT. The CDR3 sequence is 14 residues long. The CDR3 nucleotides read TGTGCCAGCAGTACCGGGACTAGCGGGGGCCGTCAGTGCTTC. Its translation is CASSTGTSGGRQCF.

This clonotype has only a few counts. This may arise from a read error, as a much more abundant clone is one base away. The chain links TRBV6-6 to TRBJ2-7; 10 bases line up with TRBD1. The germline V gene has CDR1 MNHNY and CDR2 SVGAGI (reference sequence). Trimming cost V 6 bases and J 8 bases; bases outside gene matches: 13. The CDR3 totals 15 residues. CDR3 bases: TGTGCCAGCAGCCTTTCGACGGGACAGGGGTACAAGCAGTACTTC. Its protein product is CASSLSTGQGYKQYF.

Notes on this clonotype: The junction departs from germline at one end; a sequencing error may be responsible. The chain is built from TRBV5-1 and TRBJ1-2; D gene unclear. The CDR3 consists of 15 residues. The V gene's germline CDR1 is SGHRS and CDR2 YFSETQ. The chain's CDR3 is CASSQSRQVNYAYTF. The CDR3 DNA is TGCGCCAGCAGCCAGTCTCGTCAGGTGAACTATGCCTACACCTTC.

This clonotype was seen many times. This chain joins TRBV12-3 or TRBV12-4 and TRBJ1-5; 9 bases line up with TRBD1. This CDR3 is built from 15 residues. V shed 7 bases and J 3 bases; nucleotides not matched to a gene: 7. CDR3 DNA: TGTGCCAGCATCCCGGGACAGGGTTCCAATCAGCCCCAGCATTTT. As protein: CASIPGQGSNQPQHF.

A remark on this clonotype: A much larger clone sits a single nucleotide away, making a read error possible. The rearrangement joins TRBV28 to TRBJ1-5; D is uncertain. In germline, CDR1 is MDHEN, CDR2 SYDVKM. V lost 5 bases to trimming and J lost 3 bases, with 20 bases between them. The CDR3 sequence is 17 residues long. The CDR3 sequence is CASSGKFGRPTNQPQHF. CDR3 bases: TGTGCCAGCAGTGGGAAATTCGGTCGCCCAACCAATCAGCCCCAGCATTTT.

As to this clonotype: The CDR3 does not close with the conserved phenylalanine or tryptophan, likely indicating a read error. The J gene is TRBJ2-2, the V gene TRBV6-5; unclear D gene. Germline V CDR1 and CDR2: MNHEY, SVGAGI. The CDR3 sequence is 13 residues long. CDR3 nucleotide sequence: TGTACCAGCAGCTATAAGACACCAGGGGAGCTGTTTTCT. Translating gives CTSSYKTPGELFS.

Comments on this clonotype: Sequence at one end of the junction differs from germline and may be a read error. This chain joins TRBV11-2 and TRBJ2-7; a weak D match, TRBD2 (5 bases). The CDR3 loop spans 13 amino acids. Germline V lookup: CDR1 SGHAT, CDR2 FQNNGV. The CDR3 reads CARSVARDWEQYF. The DNA of the CDR3 is TGTGCCAGGAGCGTAGCCCGAGATTGGGAGCAATACTTC.

Turning to this clonotype: Compared with germline, one end of the junction differs, possibly owing to a read error. The genes are TRBV5-6 and TRBJ2-1; 11 nucleotides line up with TRBD2. The CDR3 sequence is 16 residues long. Germline V gene lookup returns CDR1 SGHDT and CDR2 YYEEEE. As DNA, the CDR3 is TGTGCCAGCAGCTTCAAGTCCCTAGCGGGGGGTAATGAGCAGCTCTTC. As protein: CASSFKSLAGGNEQLF.

On this clonotype itself: This may be a read error: a much more frequent sequence differs by one nucleotide. The chain carries TRBV10-3 and TRBJ2-3; 8 nucleotides line up with TRBD2. This CDR3 region has 16 residues. Germline CDR1 ENHRY, CDR2 SYGVKD. The CDR3 DNA is TGTGCCACCCGTCCCTCGGGACTAGGAGGCACAGAAACGCAGTATTTT. Residues: CATRPSGLGGTETQYF.

Details on this clonotype: It may be a read error: a sequence one base away is much more abundant. The chain combines TRBV28 with TRBJ2-1; D is possibly TRBD1 (6 bases). The CDR3 spans 15 residues. The V and J ends lost 6 bases and 3 bases respectively, with 15 bases between them. Germline V gives CDR1 MDHEN, CDR2 SYDVKM. CDR3: CASRLEGDVYNEQFF. The CDR3 DNA sequence: TGTGCCAGCAGGCTAGAGGGGGATGTCTACAATGAGCAGTTCTTC.

This chain joins TRBV5-5 and TRBJ2-7, with D possibly being TRBD1 (6 bases). This CDR3 has 17 amino acids. The V gene lost 5 bases and the J gene lost 1 base, with 22 bases spanning the gap. Germline V gene sequence: CDR1 SGHKS, CDR2 YYEKEE (reference sequence). The CDR3, as DNA: TGTGCCAGCAGTCGAACAGGGCCCCCAGTTCAATCCTACGAGCAGTACTTC. Encoded protein: CASSRTGPPVQSYEQYF.

This chain links TRBV2 with TRBJ2-4, with 7 bases identical to TRBD1. The germline CDR1 and CDR2 sequences are SNHLY and FYNNEI. CDR3 length equals 16 residues. After removal of 1 base from V and 0 bases from J, the junction contained 3 bases not matched to a gene. CDR3 sequence reads: CASSEDRGKAKNIQYF. CDR3 in DNA: TGTGCCAGCAGTGAAGACAGGGGAAAAGCCAAAAACATTCAGTACTTC.

A word on this clonotype: Germline and junction disagree at one end, which may indicate a read error. The chain recombines TRBV28 with TRBJ1-2, with D possibly TRBD1 on 6 matching bases. In germline, CDR1 is MDHEN, CDR2 SYDVKM. The CDR3 length is 15 residues. The CDR3 nucleotides are TGTGCCAGCAGCCGGGGGCTTGTGGTTAACTATGACTACACCTTC. This gives the protein CASSRGLVVNYDYTF.

In the case of this clonotype: A much larger clone lies a single base off, so this may be a read error. The rearrangement uses TRBV20-1 and TRBJ2-1; the D call may be TRBD1 or TRBD2 (5 bases each). The J call is doubtful: the DNA matches TRBJ2-7 better. This CDR3 has 14 residues. CDR1 is DFQATT, CDR2 SNEGSKA, per germline (reference sequence). The CDR3 region is CSARDHRGLNEQYF. The CDR3 DNA sequence: TGCAGTGCTAGAGATCATCGGGGCCTCAATGAGCAGTACTTC.

To note about this clonotype: The junction shows a germline mismatch at one end, possibly a read error. The chain has TRBV5-1 and TRBJ2-3, with D tentatively TRBD1 or TRBD2 (7 bases each). Germline V gives CDR1 SGHRS, CDR2 YFSETQ. The CDR3 contains 19 residues. The CDR3 loop reads CASSLRQSGRGRGTDRQYF. The CDR3, as DNA: TGCGCCAGCAGCCTCAGACAGAGTGGCAGGGGGAGGGGCACAGATAGGCAGTATTTT.

This clonotype was seen repeatedly, ten times or more. J is TRBJ1-6 and V is TRBV29-1; TRBD1 matches at 7 bases. The junction had 6 bases not matched to a gene; V was cut back by 7 bases and J by 6 bases. Germline CDR1 SQVTM, CDR2 ANQGSEA. The CDR3 has 13 amino acids. CDR3 nucleotides: TGCAGCGCTGGGACAGAACCTAATTCACCCCTCCACTTT. Encoded protein: CSAGTEPNSPLHF.

In the case of this clonotype: A read error may be the cause here, since a much bigger clone is one base away. The V call is TRBV4-1, the J call TRBJ2-5, with 11 positions matching TRBD2. This CDR3 has 14 amino acids. Germline V gene lookup returns CDR1 MGHRA and CDR2 YSYEKL. The chain's CDR3 is CAGSIGTSGETQYF. CDR3 DNA: TGCGCCGGCAGCATAGGGACTAGCGGAGAGACCCAGTACTTC.

As regards this clonotype: At one of its ends the junction is not consistent with the germline gene, which may arise from a read error. As DNA, the CDR3 is TGTGCCAGCAGCCTATTCGCCTGGATCCAAGGGACCCAGTACTTC. Translating it yields CASSLFAWIQGTQYF. The chain uses TRBV11-2 and TRBJ2-5; D gene uncertain. Germline V gene lookup returns CDR1 SGHAT and CDR2 FQNNGV. There are 15 residues in the CDR3.

This clonotype turned up a few times. The chain joins TRBV7-9 to TRBJ1-5; tentatively, D is TRBD1 (6 bases). The CDR3 spans 16 residues. V lost 0 bases and J lost 4, with 13 bases in between. Per the germline V gene, CDR1 is SEHNR and CDR2 is FQNEAQ (reference sequence). CDR3 region: CASSLADAGQNQPQHF. Here the CDR3 DNA reads TGTGCCAGCAGCTTAGCAGATGCGGGACAAAATCAGCCCCAGCATTTT.

This clonotype came up many times. The chain carries TRBV10-2 and TRBJ2-6; 9 bases map to TRBD1. V shed 7 bases and J 2 bases; nucleotides not matched to a gene: 12. This CDR3 is built from 18 residues. Germline CDR1 and CDR2: WSHSY and SAAADI. The CDR3 reads CASKVPGQGPTGANVLTF. Written as DNA, the CDR3 is TGCGCCAGCAAGGTCCCGGGACAGGGCCCGACTGGGGCCAACGTCCTGACTTTC.

The J gene is TRBJ2-3, the V gene TRBV29-1; D is unresolved. The CDR3 loop spans 13 amino acids. V lost 1 base and J 4 bases, leaving 9 bases between the germline ends. Germline V lookup: CDR1 SQVTM, CDR2 ANQGSEA. CDR3 coding DNA: TGCAGCGTTGAAGTTCCCCTCGCAGATACGCAGTATTTT. Its protein is CSVEVPLADTQYF.

J is TRBJ2-7 and V is TRBV5-1; D might be TRBD1 (5 bases). Trimming took off 10 bases at V and 10 bases at J, with 21 bases between the two ends. The germline V gene encodes CDR1 SGHRS and CDR2 YFSETQ. The CDR3 consists of 12 residues. The CDR3 DNA reads TGCGCCCTTCCTAGTAGGGGCTACGCTCAGTACTTC. It translates to CALPSRGYAQYF.

Details on this clonotype: A much bigger clone sits one base away, suggesting this may be a read error. This chain connects TRBV7-8 to TRBJ2-7; the match to TRBD1 covers 10 bases. The CDR3 is 14 amino acids. CDR1 SGHVS and CDR2 FQNEAQ come from the germline V gene. In nucleotides, the CDR3 is TGTACCAGCAGCCGGGACAGGGGAGTCGGCGAGCAGTACTTC. Translation gives CTSSRDRGVGEQYF. The entire variable domain, with the rest obtained from reference TRBV7-8 and TRBJ2-7, is as follows: GAGVSQSPRYKVAKRGQDVALRCDPISGHVSLFWYQQALGQGPEFLTYFQNEAQLDKSGLPSDRFFAERPEGSVSTLKIQRTQQEDSAVYLCTSSRDRGVGEQYFGPGTRLTVT.